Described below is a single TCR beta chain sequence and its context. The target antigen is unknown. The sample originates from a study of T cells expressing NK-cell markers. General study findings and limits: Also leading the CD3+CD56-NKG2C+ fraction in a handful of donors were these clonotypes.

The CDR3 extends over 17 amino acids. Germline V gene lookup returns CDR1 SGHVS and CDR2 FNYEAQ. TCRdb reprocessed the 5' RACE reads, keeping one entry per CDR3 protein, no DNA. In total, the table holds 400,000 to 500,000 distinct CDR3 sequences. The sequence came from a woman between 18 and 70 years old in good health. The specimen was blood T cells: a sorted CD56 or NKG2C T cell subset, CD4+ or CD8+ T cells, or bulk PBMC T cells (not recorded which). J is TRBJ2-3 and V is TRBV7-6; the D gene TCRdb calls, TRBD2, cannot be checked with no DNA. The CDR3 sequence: CASSLAPSLVRLDTQYF.